This T cell receptor beta chain was documented in a study of cytomegalovirus exposure and HLA in healthy donors. Study-wide background: Some 85 million unique TCRs, all from HLA-typed donors, were included in an early release of the data. General study points: In the analysis, some V segments, TRBV6-2 and TRBV6-3 included, were excluded as indistinguishable. The study flagged about 160 TCR beta chains as cytomegalovirus-associated. In an earlier analysis, about 87% or about 30%: the productive usage of most TCR beta V segments.

This clone showed up just a few times. Its matching antigen is unknown. Researchers ran the PCR with 60 Vbeta and 13 Jbeta primers. Only in-frame clones appear in the TCRdb table, and some are missing; sequencing was by immunoSEQ multiplex PCR. The sample contains 40,000 or so clones, around 77% of which appear only once. CDR1 MRHNA and CDR2 SNTAGT come from the germline V gene. This CDR3 region has 13 residues. V lost 2 bases to trimming and J lost 4 bases, with 5 bases between them. The sample was PBMCs. The receptor was derived from a young man in good health and CMV-seronegative. The chain couples TRBV6-4 to TRBJ2-2, with D maybe TRBD2 (5 bases). The CDR3 DNA reads TGTGCCAGCAGTGACACTAGCACCGGGGAGCTGTTTTTT. Its translation: CASSDTSTGELFF.